This T cell receptor (beta chain) was captured in a study of long-term antiretroviral therapy in people with HIV. Study-level background: The earliest samples predate the 2015 immediate-ART recommendation by about a decade. Study observations and caveats: HIV repertoires covered narrower CDR3 length ranges than controls did. Blood obtained between the mid-2000s and the late 2010s may reflect older ART regimens. ART-treated samples gained diversity yet remained below transplant donor controls.

The CDR3 totals 14 residues. Germline-derived CDR1 and CDR2 are SGDLS and YYNGEE. V was trimmed by 4 bases and J by 6 bases, leaving 14 bases between them. Version v3.0 of the immunoSEQ assay was performed at survey level. The data were produced by immunoSEQ multiplex PCR, yet TCRdb's version contains in-frame clones alone and is incomplete. The repertoire has approximately 25,000 clones, almost 90% of them found once; the top ten carry roughly 5.3%. Regarding this clone: Antigen unknown.

The chain joins TRBV9 to TRBJ1-5, with TRBD1 as a possible D gene (5 bases). Sequencing was performed on unsorted PBMCs, taken more than 4.3 years after starting antiretroviral therapy. This receptor was obtained from a man aged 25 to 40 with HIV. CDR3 coding DNA: TGTGCCAGCAGCCTCGGGGAGGGGATTCAGCCCCAGCATTTT. This translates into CASSLGEGIQPQHF.